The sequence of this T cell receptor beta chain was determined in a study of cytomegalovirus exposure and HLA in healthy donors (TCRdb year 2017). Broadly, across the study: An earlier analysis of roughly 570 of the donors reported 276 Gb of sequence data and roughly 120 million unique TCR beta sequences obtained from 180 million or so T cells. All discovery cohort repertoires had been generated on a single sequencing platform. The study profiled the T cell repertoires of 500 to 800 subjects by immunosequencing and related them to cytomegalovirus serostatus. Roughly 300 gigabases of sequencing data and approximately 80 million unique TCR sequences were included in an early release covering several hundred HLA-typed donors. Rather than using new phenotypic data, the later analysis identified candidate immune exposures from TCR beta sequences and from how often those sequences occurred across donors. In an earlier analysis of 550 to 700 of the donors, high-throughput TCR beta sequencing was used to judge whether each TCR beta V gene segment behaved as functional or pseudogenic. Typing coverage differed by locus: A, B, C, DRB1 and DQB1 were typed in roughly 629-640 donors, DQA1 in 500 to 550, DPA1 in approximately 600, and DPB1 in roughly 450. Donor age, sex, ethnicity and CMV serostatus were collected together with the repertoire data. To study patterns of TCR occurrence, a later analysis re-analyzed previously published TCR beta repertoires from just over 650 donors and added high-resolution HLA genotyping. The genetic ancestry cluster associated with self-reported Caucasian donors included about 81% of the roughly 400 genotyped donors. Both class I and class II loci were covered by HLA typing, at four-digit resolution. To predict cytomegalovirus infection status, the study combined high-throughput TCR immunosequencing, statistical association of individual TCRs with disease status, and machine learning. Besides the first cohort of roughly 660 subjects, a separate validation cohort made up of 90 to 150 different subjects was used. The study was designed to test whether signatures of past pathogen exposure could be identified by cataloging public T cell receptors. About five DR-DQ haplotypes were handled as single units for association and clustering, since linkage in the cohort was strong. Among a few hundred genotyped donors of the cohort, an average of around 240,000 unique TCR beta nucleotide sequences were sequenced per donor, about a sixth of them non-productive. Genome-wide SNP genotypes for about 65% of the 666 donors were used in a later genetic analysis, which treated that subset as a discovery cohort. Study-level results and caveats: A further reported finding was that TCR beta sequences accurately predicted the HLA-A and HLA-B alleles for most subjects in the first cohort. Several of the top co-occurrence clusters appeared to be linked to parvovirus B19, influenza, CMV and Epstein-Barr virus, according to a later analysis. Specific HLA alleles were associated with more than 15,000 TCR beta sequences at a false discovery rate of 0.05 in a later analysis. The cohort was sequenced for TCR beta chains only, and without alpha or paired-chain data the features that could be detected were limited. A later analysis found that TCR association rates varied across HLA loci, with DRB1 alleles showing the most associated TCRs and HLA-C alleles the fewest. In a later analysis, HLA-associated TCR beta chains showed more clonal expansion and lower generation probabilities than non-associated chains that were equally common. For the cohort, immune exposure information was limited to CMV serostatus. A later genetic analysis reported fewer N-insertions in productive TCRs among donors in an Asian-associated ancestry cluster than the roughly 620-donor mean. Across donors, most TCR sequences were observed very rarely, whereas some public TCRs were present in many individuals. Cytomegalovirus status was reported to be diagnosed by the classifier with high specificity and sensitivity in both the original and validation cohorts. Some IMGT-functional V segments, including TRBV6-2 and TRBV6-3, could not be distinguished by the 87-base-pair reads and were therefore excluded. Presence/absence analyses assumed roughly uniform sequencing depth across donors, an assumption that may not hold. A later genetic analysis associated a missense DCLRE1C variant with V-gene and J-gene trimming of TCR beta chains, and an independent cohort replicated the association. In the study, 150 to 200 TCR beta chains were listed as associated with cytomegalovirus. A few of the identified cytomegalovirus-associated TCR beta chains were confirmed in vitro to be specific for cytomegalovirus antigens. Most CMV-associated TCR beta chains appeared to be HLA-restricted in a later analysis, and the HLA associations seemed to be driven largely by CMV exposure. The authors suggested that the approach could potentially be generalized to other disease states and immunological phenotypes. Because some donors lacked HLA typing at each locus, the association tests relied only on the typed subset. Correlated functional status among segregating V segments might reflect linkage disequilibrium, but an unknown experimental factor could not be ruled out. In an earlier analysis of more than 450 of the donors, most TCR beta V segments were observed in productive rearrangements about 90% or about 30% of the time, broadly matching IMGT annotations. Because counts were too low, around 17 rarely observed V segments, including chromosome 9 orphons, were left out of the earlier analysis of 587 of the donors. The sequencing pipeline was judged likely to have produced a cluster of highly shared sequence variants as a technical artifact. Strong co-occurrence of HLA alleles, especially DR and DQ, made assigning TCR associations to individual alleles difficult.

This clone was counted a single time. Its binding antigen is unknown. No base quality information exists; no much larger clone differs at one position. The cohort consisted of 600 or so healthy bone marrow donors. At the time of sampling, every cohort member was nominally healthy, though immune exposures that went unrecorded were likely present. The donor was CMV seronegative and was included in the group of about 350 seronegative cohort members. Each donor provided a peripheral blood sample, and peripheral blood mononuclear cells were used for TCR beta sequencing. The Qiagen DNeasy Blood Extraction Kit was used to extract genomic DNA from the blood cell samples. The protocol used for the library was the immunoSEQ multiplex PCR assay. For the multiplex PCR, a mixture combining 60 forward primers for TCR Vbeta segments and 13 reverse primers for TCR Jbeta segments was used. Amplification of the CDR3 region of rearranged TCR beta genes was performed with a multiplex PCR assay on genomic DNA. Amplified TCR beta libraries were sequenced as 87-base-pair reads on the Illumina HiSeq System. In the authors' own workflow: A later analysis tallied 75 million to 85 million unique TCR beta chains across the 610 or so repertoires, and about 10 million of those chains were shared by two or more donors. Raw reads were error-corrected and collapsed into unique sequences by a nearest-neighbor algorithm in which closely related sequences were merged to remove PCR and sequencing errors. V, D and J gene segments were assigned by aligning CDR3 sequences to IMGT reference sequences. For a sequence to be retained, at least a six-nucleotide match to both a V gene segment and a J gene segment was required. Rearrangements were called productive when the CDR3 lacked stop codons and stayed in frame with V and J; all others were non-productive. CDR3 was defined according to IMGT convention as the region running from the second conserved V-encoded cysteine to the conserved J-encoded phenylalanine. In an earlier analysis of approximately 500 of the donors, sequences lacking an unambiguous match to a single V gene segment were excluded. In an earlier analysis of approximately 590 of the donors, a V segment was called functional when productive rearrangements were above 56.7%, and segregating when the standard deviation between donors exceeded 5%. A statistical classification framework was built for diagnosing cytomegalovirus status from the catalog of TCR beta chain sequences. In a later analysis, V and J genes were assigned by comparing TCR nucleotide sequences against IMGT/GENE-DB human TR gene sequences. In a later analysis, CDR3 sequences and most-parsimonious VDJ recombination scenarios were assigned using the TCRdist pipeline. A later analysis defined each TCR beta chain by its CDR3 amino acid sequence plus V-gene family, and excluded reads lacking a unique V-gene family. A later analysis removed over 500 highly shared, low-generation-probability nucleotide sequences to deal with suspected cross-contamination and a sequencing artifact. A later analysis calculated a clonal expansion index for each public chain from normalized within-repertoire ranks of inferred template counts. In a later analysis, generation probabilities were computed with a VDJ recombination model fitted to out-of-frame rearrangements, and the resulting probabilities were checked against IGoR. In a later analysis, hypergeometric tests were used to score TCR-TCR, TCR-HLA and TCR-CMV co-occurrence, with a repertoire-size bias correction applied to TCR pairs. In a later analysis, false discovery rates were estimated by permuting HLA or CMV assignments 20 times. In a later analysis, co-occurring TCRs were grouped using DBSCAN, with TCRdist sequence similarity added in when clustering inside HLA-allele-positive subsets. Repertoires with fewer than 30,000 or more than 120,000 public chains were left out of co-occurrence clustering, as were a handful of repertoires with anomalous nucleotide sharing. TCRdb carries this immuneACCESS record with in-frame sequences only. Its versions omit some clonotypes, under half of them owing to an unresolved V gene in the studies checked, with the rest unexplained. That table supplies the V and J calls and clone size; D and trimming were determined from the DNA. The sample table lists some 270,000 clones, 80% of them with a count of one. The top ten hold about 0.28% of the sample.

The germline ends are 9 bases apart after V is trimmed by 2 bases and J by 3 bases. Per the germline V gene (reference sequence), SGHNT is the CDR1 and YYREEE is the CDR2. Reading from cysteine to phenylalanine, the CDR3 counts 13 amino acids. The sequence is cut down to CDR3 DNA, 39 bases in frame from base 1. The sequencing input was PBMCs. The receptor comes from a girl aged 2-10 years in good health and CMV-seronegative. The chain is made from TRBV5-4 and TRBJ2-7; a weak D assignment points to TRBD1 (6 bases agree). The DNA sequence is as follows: TGTGCCAGCAGCTTCGAACAGGGCTACGAGCAGTACTTC. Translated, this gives CASSFEQGYEQYF.